These T cell receptor beta chains were read from a single sample in a study of a mutant IDH1 vaccine in newly diagnosed glioma. What these receptors recognize is not known. Some clones are missing from TCRdb's copy, which holds only in-frame ones; the method was immunoSEQ multiplex PCR. The sample includes approximately 50,000 clones, 76% of them seen just once. The material was PBMCs, obtained from a glioma patient whose treatment included an IDH1 peptide vaccine. Source of these receptors: a man aged 35 to 55 with glioma. Both conserved end residues are part of each CDR3. The D gene is left open where the match is weak. Size tells how often a clone was seen (once, few, many) or the class of an expanded clone, and some rows leave it out.

v_call,j_call,clone_size,d_call,cdr3_aa,cdr3_nt
TRBV19,TRBJ2-1,.,TRBD2,CATRLSAGSVNEQFF,TGTGCCACCAGACTATCAGCGGGATCGGTCAATGAGCAGTTCTTC
TRBV7-2,TRBJ2-1,.,.,CASSPSGTPTSSYNEQFF,TGTGCCAGCAGCCCATCCGGGACTCCCACGAGCTCCTACAATGAGCAGTTCTTC
TRBV2,TRBJ2-1,.,TRBD2,CASSPQREAGGEQFF,TGTGCCAGCAGCCCGCAGCGGGAGGCCGGGGGAGAGCAGTTCTTC
TRBV19,TRBJ2-3,.,.,CASSMGDGPQDTQYF,TGTGCCAGTAGTATGGGGGATGGGCCGCAAGATACGCAGTATTTT
TRBV2,TRBJ1-2,.,.,CASSDSYYGYTF,TGTGCCAGCAGTGATTCTTACTATGGCTACACCTTC
TRBV5-4,TRBJ1-4,.,.,CASSVLQGTNEKLFF,TGTGCCAGCAGCGTGCTACAGGGAACTAATGAAAAACTGTTTTTT
TRBV30,TRBJ1-5,.,.,CAWSDNNQPQHF,TGTGCCTGGAGTGACAACAATCAGCCCCAGCATTTT
TRBV9,TRBJ1-1,.,.,CASSAILGNTEAFF,TGTGCCAGCAGCGCGATCCTGGGGAACACTGAAGCTTTCTTT
TRBV6-5,TRBJ2-1,.,.,CASSYRLNNEQFF,TGTGCCAGCAGTTATCGGTTGAACAATGAGCAGTTCTTC
TRBV5-8,TRBJ1-1,.,TRBD1,CASSPGDRNLNTEAFF,TGTGCCAGCAGCCCGGGGGACAGAAATCTGAACACTGAAGCTTTCTTT
TRBV13,TRBJ2-3,.,TRBD1,CASSLSGTGTDTQYF,TGTGCCAGCAGCTTATCCGGGACAGGCACAGATACGCAGTATTTT
TRBV19,TRBJ1-4,.,TRBD1,CASRMDRGGEKLFF,TGTGCCAGTAGGATGGACAGGGGCGGAGAAAAACTGTTTTTT
TRBV27,TRBJ2-4,.,TRBD2,CASSEGLAGKQAIQYF,TGTGCCAGCAGTGAGGGGCTAGCGGGTAAACAGGCCATTCAGTACTTC
TRBV27,TRBJ2-5,.,.,CASSFRSGRIQETQYF,TGTGCCAGCAGTTTTAGGTCCGGCAGAATTCAAGAGACCCAGTACTTC
TRBV5-1,TRBJ2-2,.,TRBD1,CASSSGDRGAGELFF,TGCGCCAGCAGTTCGGGGGACAGGGGAGCCGGGGAGCTGTTTTTT
TRBV9,TRBJ2-7,.,TRBD2,CASSVTSVREAEQYF,TGTGCCAGCAGCGTTACTAGCGTCCGAGAGGCCGAGCAGTACTTC
TRBV6-1,TRBJ2-3,.,.,CASSVGRDTDTQYF,TGTGCCAGCAGTGTGGGACGGGACACAGATACGCAGTATTTT
TRBV4-3,TRBJ2-3,few,.,CASSQDRGASARADTQYF,TGCGCCAGCAGCCAAGATCGAGGGGCGAGTGCTCGGGCAGATACGCAGTATTTT
TRBV7-9,TRBJ1-1,.,.,CASSSWSGDTEAFF,TGTGCCAGCAGCTCCTGGTCGGGCGACACTGAAGCTTTCTTT
TRBV27,TRBJ2-1,.,.,CASRPFNGYNEQFF,TGTGCCAGCAGGCCCTTTAATGGATACAATGAGCAGTTCTTC
TRBV5-4,TRBJ2-5,.,.,CASSLGRRLETQYF,TGTGCCAGCAGCTTGGGGAGGCGGTTGGAGACCCAGTACTTC
TRBV19,TRBJ2-5,.,TRBD2,CASSTGGLAGSQETQYF,TGTGCCAGTAGTACGGGGGGACTAGCGGGTAGTCAAGAGACCCAGTACTTC
TRBV5-1,TRBJ2-1,.,TRBD2,CASSRTSGRGNNEQFF,TGCGCCAGCAGTCGGACTAGCGGGAGGGGTAATAATGAGCAGTTCTTC
TRBV30,TRBJ1-4,.,TRBD1,CAWSEYRGEREKLFF,TGTGCCTGGAGTGAATACAGGGGAGAGCGTGAAAAACTGTTTTTT
TRBV7-8,TRBJ1-6,.,.,CASSLNSDSSNSPLHF,TGTGCCAGCAGCCTTAATTCGGACAGTTCTAATTCACCCCTCCACTTT
TRBV1,TRBJ2-3,.,.,CTSSRRIDLAQPYF,TGCACCAGCAGCCGCAGAATCGACTTAGCCCAACCGTATTTT
TRBV5-6,TRBJ1-2,.,TRBD1,CASSFRTGAYGYTF,TGTGCCAGCAGCTTCAGGACAGGGGCCTATGGCTACACCTTC
TRBV2,TRBJ1-5,medium-sized,.,CASSRELNSNQPQHF,TGTGCCAGCAGCAGGGAACTAAATAGCAATCAGCCCCAGCATTTT
TRBV29-1,TRBJ2-5,.,TRBD1,CSVGGQGAGETQYF,TGCAGCGTTGGCGGGCAGGGGGCCGGAGAGACCCAGTACTTC
TRBV18,TRBJ1-3,few,.,CASSPNTLGNTIYF,TGTGCCAGCTCACCGAACACGCTGGGAAACACCATATATTTT
TRBV18,TRBJ1-1,few,TRBD1,CASSPDQGVNTEAFF,TGTGCCAGCTCACCAGATCAGGGGGTGAACACTGAAGCTTTCTTT
TRBV27,TRBJ1-1,few,.,CASSQGTEAFF,TGTGCCAGCAGTCAGGGTACTGAAGCTTTCTTT
TRBV14,TRBJ1-4,.,.,CASSQELTGRKLFF,TGTGCCAGCAGCCAAGAATTGACCGGGCGAAAACTGTTTTTT
TRBV19,TRBJ2-3,few,.,CASSEGLGWTDTQYF,TGTGCCAGTAGTGAGGGCCTCGGGTGGACAGATACGCAGTATTTT
TRBV11-3,TRBJ2-1,.,TRBD2,CASKSPRTSGSSYNEQFF,TGTGCCAGCAAATCCCCGCGGACTAGCGGGAGTTCCTACAATGAGCAGTTCTTC
TRBV27,TRBJ1-5,.,.,CASTPARDQPQHF,TGTGCCAGCACTCCGGCGAGAGATCAGCCCCAGCATTTT
TRBV15,TRBJ1-1,.,.,CATSRDRGREAFF,TGTGCCACCAGCAGAGACAGGGGCAGAGAAGCTTTCTTT
TRBV6-1,TRBJ1-4,once,.,CASSVGGANEKLFF,TGTGCCAGCAGTGTGGGGGGGGCTAATGAAAAACTGTTTTTT
TRBV5-4,TRBJ1-1,few,.,CASSRGLNTEAFF,TGTGCCAGCAGCCGCGGCCTGAACACTGAAGCTTTCTTT
TRBV2,TRBJ1-1,.,TRBD1,CASRISGGTEAFF,TGTGCCAGCAGGATTTCAGGGGGCACTGAAGCTTTCTTT
TRBV10-2,TRBJ2-4,.,.,CASTGDLDVKYF,TGCGCCAGCACCGGGGATCTAGACGTAAAGTACTTC